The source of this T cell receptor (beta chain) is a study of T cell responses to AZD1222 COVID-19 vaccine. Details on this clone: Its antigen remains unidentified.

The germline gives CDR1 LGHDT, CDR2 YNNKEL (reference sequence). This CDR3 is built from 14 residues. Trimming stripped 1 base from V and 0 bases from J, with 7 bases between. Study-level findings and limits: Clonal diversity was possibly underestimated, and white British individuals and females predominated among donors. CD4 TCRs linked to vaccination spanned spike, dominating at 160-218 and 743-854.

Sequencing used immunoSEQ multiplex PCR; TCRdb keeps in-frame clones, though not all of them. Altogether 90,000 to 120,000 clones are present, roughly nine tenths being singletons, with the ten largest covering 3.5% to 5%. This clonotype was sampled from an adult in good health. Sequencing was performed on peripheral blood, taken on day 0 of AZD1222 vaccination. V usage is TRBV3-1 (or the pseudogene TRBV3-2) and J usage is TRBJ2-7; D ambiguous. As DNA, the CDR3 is TGTGCCAGCAGCCAAGGCTGGAGCTCCTACGAGCAGTACTTC. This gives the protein CASSQGWSSYEQYF.